What follows describes a single TCR beta chain. Its antigen is not identified. This entry comes from a study of cytomegalovirus exposure and HLA in healthy donors. In the study overall: There were 85 million or so unique TCRs (from HLA-typed donors) in an early data release.

The donors were healthy bone marrow donors. The CDR3 is 15 amino acids. Germline-derived CDR1 and CDR2 are SGHNT and YYREEE (reference sequence). Trimming cost V 4 bases and J 1 base; bases outside gene matches: 4. The study, taken as a whole, reports: A missense variant in DCLRE1C was later tied to TCR beta V- and J-gene trimming. Among TCR beta chains, those listed as cytomegalovirus-associated numbered over 150.

With 60 Vbeta and 13 Jbeta primers, the PCR was carried out. Some clones are missing from TCRdb's copy, which holds only in-frame ones; the method was immunoSEQ multiplex PCR. The data contain approximately 170,000 clones, around 73% of them singletons. The chain uses TRBV5-4 and TRBJ2-1; 8 nucleotides line up with TRBD1. Sequencing input: PBMCs. This receptor was taken from a woman younger than 30 in good health and CMV-seropositive. The DNA for the CDR3 is TGTGCCAGCAGCACTGACAGGGGTTCCTACAATGAGCAGTTCTTC. This gives the protein CASSTDRGSYNEQFF.